This T cell receptor (beta chain) was recorded in a study of long-term antiretroviral therapy in people with HIV. Study outcomes and limitations: Diversity went up after ART and still fell short of transplant donor controls.

Turning to this clone: Its specificity is not known.

An immunoSEQ assay, version v3.0, was performed at survey level. Generated by immunoSEQ multiplex PCR, the TCRdb table keeps only in-frame clones and is missing some. The profile shows some 20,000 clones, 87% of them singletons. The starting material was unsorted PBMCs, obtained 2.1 years after starting antiretroviral therapy. The TCR originated in a man between 18 and 35 years old with HIV.

The CDR3 sequence is CASSLLLNTEAFF. The CDR3 bases are TGTGCCAGCAGCTTGTTGTTGAACACTGAAGCTTTCTTT. The J gene is TRBJ1-1, the V gene TRBV5-5; no firm D call. Between the trimmed V and J ends, which lost 1 base and 0 bases, there was a span of 4 bases. Germline V CDR1 and CDR2: SGHKS, YYEKEE (reference sequence). The CDR3 extends over 13 amino acids.